The 11 T cell receptor beta chains reported below all come from one sample, sequenced in a study of T cell repertoires in aging, cancer and after chemotherapy. Rearranged V-D-J TRB sequences were amplified with a mixed TRB-A/B primer pool. One entry per CDR3 protein results from TCRdb running MiXCR on the multiplex PCR reads. The table has 4,000 to 5,000 distinct CDR3 sequences, 20% to 30% seen once. The template was genomic DNA from peripheral blood, not RNA. The source material was blood. The source is a human donor with a blood cancer.

This clonotype occurred a few times. J is TRBJ1-5 and V is TRBV6-5; D remains ambiguous. The CDR3 extends over 13 amino acids. V was shortened by 0 bases and J by 4 bases, with 4 bases between the two germline ends. Germline V lookup: CDR1 MNHEY, CDR2 SVGAGI. The CDR3 coding sequence is TGTGCCAGCAGTTACTCCCCTAATCAGCCCCAGCATTTT. Translation gives CASSYSPNQPQHF.

By frequency in the sample, this clonotype is medium-sized. This rearrangement joins TRBV19 to TRBJ1-2; D may be TRBD1 (5 bases). V was pared by 3 bases and J by 4 bases, with 12 bases between. The CDR3 has 14 residues. In germline, CDR1 is LNHDA, CDR2 SQIVND (reference sequence). CDR3 nucleotide sequence: TGTGCCAGTAGTATCGGCCAGGGTGGCTATGGCTACACCTTC. Translated: CASSIGQGGYGYTF.

The rearrangement links TRBV27 to TRBJ2-1, with D perhaps TRBD2 (7 bases). Trimming took off 6 bases at V and 0 bases at J, with 12 bases between the two ends. Germline CDR1 and CDR2: MNHEY and SMNVEV (reference sequence). This CDR3 has 15 amino acids. The CDR3 loop reads CASSPGGSSYNEQFF. CDR3 DNA sequence: TGTGCCAGCAGCCCGGGGGGCAGCTCCTACAATGAGCAGTTCTTC.

The chain recombines TRBV29-1 with TRBJ2-5, with TRBD1 matching 11 bases. After removal of 7 bases from V and 0 bases from J, the junction contained 4 bases not matched to a gene. CDR3 length equals 14 residues. Germline V gene lookup returns CDR1 SQVTM and CDR2 ANQGSEA. CDR3 sequence: CSARDRGDQETQYF. CDR3 DNA: TGCAGCGCGCGGGACAGGGGGGACCAAGAGACCCAGTACTTC.

This chain uses TRBV14 with TRBJ1-2; D unclear. V dropped 0 bases and J dropped 2 bases, with 4 bases sitting between them. This CDR3 contains 13 residues. The germline CDR1 and CDR2 sequences are SGHDN and FVKESK. For the CDR3, the DNA is TGTGCCAGCAGCCAAGAGCGCAACTATGGCTACACCTTC. Translated, it gives CASSQERNYGYTF.

The chain carries TRBV29-1 and TRBJ2-3; 7 bases align to TRBD1. In germline, CDR1 is SQVTM, CDR2 ANQGSEA. The V segment lost 7 bases and the J segment 6 bases; nucleotides outside the gene matches: 13. This CDR3 has 14 amino acids. CDR3 region: CSDRDSGRSDTQYF. The CDR3 nucleotides read TGCAGCGACCGGGACAGCGGACGGTCGGATACGCAGTATTTT.

V usage is TRBV18 and J usage is TRBJ1-5, with unresolved D. V dropped 2 bases and J dropped 10 bases, with 12 bases sitting between them. The CDR3 is made up of 13 amino acids. Germline-derived CDR1 and CDR2 are KGHSH and LQKENI. The CDR3 reads CASSPTHSSPQHF. The CDR3 DNA reads TGTGCCAGCTCACCAACCCACAGCAGTCCCCAGCATTTT.

This clonotype has just a few counts. The V call is TRBV19, the J call TRBJ2-2; unclear D gene. The CDR3 is 16 residues long. V dropped 4 bases and J dropped 0 bases, with 12 bases sitting between them. Germline V gene sequence: CDR1 LNHDA, CDR2 SQIVND (reference sequence). CDR3: CASSTRSFANTGELFF. The CDR3 DNA is TGTGCCAGTAGTACCCGGAGCTTCGCGAACACCGGGGAGCTGTTTTTT.

The genes are TRBV12-3 or TRBV12-4 and TRBJ2-1; 12 bases fit TRBD2. This CDR3 comprises 14 residues. After removal of 6 bases from V and 7 bases from J, the junction contained 4 bases not matched to a gene. The CDR3 sequence: CASRTSGSFNEQFF. CDR3 sequence (DNA): TGTGCCAGCAGGACTAGCGGGAGCTTTAATGAGCAGTTCTTC.

A few counts support this clonotype. This chain's CDR3 is CASSDYVLGFGVNQPQHF. The DNA of the CDR3 is TGTGCCAGTAGTGATTATGTGTTGGGGTTCGGCGTTAATCAGCCCCAGCATTTT. The gene calls are TRBV19 and TRBJ1-5; D remains ambiguous. Germline values: CDR1 LNHDA, CDR2 SQIVND (reference sequence). Trimming took 5 bases from V and 4 from J, leaving 24 bases between them. The CDR3 consists of 18 residues.

This rearrangement joins TRBV24-1 to TRBJ2-1; perhaps TRBD1 as D (6 bases). Trimming stripped 10 bases from V and 6 bases from J, with 12 bases between. Per the germline V gene, CDR1 is KGHDR and CDR2 is SFDVKD. The CDR3 has 12 residues. The CDR3 region has the DNA TGTGCCACTTTAGGACAGACCAATGAGCAGTTCTTC. It codes for CATLGQTNEQFF.